These 27 T cell receptor beta chains originate from one sample sequenced in a study of cytomegalovirus exposure and HLA in healthy donors. Data came from immunoSEQ multiplex PCR; TCRdb stores just in-frame clones and leaves some out. The sample has roughly 250,000 clones, approximately 83% seen once. The sequenced sample was PBMCs. Source of these receptors: a young woman in good health and CMV-seropositive.

This clone was picked up one time. The rearrangement uses TRBV28 and TRBJ2-3; TRBD2 aligns across 8 bases. Per germline, CDR1 MDHEN and CDR2 SYDVKM. This CDR3 contains 14 residues. The V and J ends lost 11 bases and 3 bases, in that order; junction bases with no gene match: 10. The CDR3: CAVSPGGWTDTQYF. The CDR3 DNA is TGTGCCGTGTCGCCGGGAGGGTGGACAGATACGCAGTATTTT.

This clone was counted a few times. The chain uses TRBV10-3 and TRBJ2-2; 10 nucleotides match TRBD2. Germline assignment: CDR1 ENHRY and CDR2 SYGVKD. The CDR3 is 16 amino acids. V was clipped by 7 bases and J by 6 bases; unmatched bases: 11. The CDR3 protein is CAIIREREGTAGELFF. The CDR3 region has the DNA TGTGCCATCATTAGAGAGCGGGAGGGTACGGCCGGGGAGCTGTTTTTT.

The chain has TRBV11-2 and TRBJ1-1, with TRBD1 identical over 10 bases. The J segment lost 5 bases and the V segment lost 3 bases, leaving 9 bases of the junction unmatched. The germline V gene has CDR1 SGHAT and CDR2 FQNNGV. CDR3 length: 16 amino acids. The CDR3 DNA reads as TGTGCCAGCAGCTTGTGGGCGGGACAGGGGATGACTGAAGCTTTCTTT. It codes for CASSLWAGQGMTEAFF.

This chain joins TRBV19 and TRBJ2-7; possible D gene TRBD1, 5 bases. Germline CDR1 and CDR2: LNHDA and SQIVND (reference sequence). Trimming took 5 bases from V and 7 from J, leaving 12 bases between them. The CDR3 covers 12 residues. CDR3 DNA sequence: TGTGCCAGTAGTTTTGGGGCTGGGGAGCAGTACTTC. It encodes CASSFGAGEQYF.

This clone was seen a few times. The chain recombines TRBV5-1 with TRBJ1-3; unclear D gene. Trimming took off 4 bases at V and 0 bases at J, with 11 bases between the two ends. CDR1 is SGHRS and CDR2 is YFSETQ in the germline V gene. The CDR3 is made up of 15 amino acids. The CDR3 DNA sequence: TGCGCCAGCAGCCCGGTAATCTCCTCTGGAAACACCATATATTTT. Translating it yields CASSPVISSGNTIYF.

There are a few counts of this clone. This chain connects TRBV6-5 to TRBJ2-7, with 11 bases that match TRBD2. The germline gives CDR1 MNHEY, CDR2 SVGAGI. The CDR3 runs to 15 residues. Trimming removed 6 bases from V and 2 bases from J; junction bases left unmatched: 6. CDR3 DNA sequence: TGTGCCAGCAGACTCTTAGCGGGAGGGGCCTACGAGCAGTACTTC. It is translated as CASRLLAGGAYEQYF.

V and J are TRBV4-1 and TRBJ2-7; D may be TRBD2 (5 bases). The CDR3 totals 16 residues. Trimming cost V 3 bases and J 2 bases, with 17 bases left between them. Germline V gene lookup returns CDR1 MGHRA and CDR2 YSYEKL. The DNA of the CDR3 is TGCGCCAGCAGCCAGTCCCCAACGGGAAGAGCCTACGAGCAGTACTTC. Encoded protein: CASSQSPTGRAYEQYF.

The chain carries TRBV6-6 and TRBJ2-7; TRBD2 matches 10 bases. CDR3 length: 13 amino acids. After removal of 11 bases from V and 4 bases from J, the junction contained 8 bases not matched to a gene. Germline V gene data show CDR1 as MNHNY and CDR2 as SVGAGI (reference sequence). The CDR3 DNA reads TGTGCCGTCTCTAGCGGGAGTTCTTACGAGCAGTACTTC. Amino acids: CAVSSGSSYEQYF.

V is TRBV10-3 and J is TRBJ1-1; D remains ambiguous. Germline CDR1 reads ENHRY; CDR2 reads SYGVKD. The V gene lost 3 bases and the J gene lost 4 bases, with 21 bases spanning the gap. This CDR3 has 17 residues. CDR3: CAISDGEGLWLATEAFF. Here the CDR3 DNA reads TGTGCCATCAGTGACGGGGAGGGTTTATGGCTTGCCACTGAAGCTTTCTTT.

This chain uses TRBV5-1 with TRBJ2-2; D possibly corresponds to TRBD1 (6 bases). The germline CDR1 and CDR2 sequences are SGHRS and YFSETQ. The CDR3 contains 15 residues. Between the trimmed V and J ends, which lost 0 bases and 5 bases, there was a span of 11 bases. This CDR3 reads CASSLVSGETGELFF. The CDR3, as DNA: TGCGCCAGCAGCTTGGTGTCAGGGGAGACCGGGGAGCTGTTTTTT. The full variable domain, in which reference TRBV5-1 and TRBJ2-2 provide the parts outside the CDR3, is KAGVTQTPRYLIKTRGQQVTLSCSPISGHRSVSWYQQTPGQGLQFLFEYFSETQRNKGNFPGRFSGRQFSNSRSEMNVSTLELGDSALYLCASSLVSGETGELFFGEGSRLTVL.

The V and J genes are TRBV27 and TRBJ2-2; 7 bases fit TRBD1. Germline CDR1 MNHEY, CDR2 SMNVEV (reference sequence). The CDR3 consists of 17 residues. V gave up 2 bases and J gave up 5 bases; unmatched junction bases: 11. The CDR3 DNA sequence: TGTGCCAGCAGTTTAAATTGGGGACAGCCAGAAACCGGGGAGCTGTTTTTT. Amino acids: CASSLNWGQPETGELFF.

The chain couples TRBV27 to TRBJ2-1; 7 bases fit TRBD2. There are 15 residues in the CDR3. After removal of 2 bases from V and 2 bases from J, the junction contained 3 bases not matched to a gene. Germline CDR1 MNHEY, CDR2 SMNVEV (reference sequence). This CDR3 reads CASSLGLAAYNEQFF. The CDR3 DNA sequence: TGTGCCAGCAGTTTAGGGCTAGCGGCCTACAATGAGCAGTTCTTC.

The chain is built from TRBV5-1 and TRBJ2-2, with 10 nucleotides matching TRBD2. CDR3 length: 14 residues. V gave up 6 bases and J gave up 6 bases; unmatched junction bases: 5. Germline values: CDR1 SGHRS, CDR2 YFSETQ. The CDR3 sequence: CASKREGLSGELFF. Written as DNA, the CDR3 is TGCGCCAGCAAGCGGGAGGGTCTTTCCGGGGAGCTGTTTTTT. Drawing the rest from reference TRBV5-1 and TRBJ2-2, the complete variable domain is KAGVTQTPRYLIKTRGQQVTLSCSPISGHRSVSWYQQTPGQGLQFLFEYFSETQRNKGNFPGRFSGRQFSNSRSEMNVSTLELGDSALYLCASKREGLSGELFFGEGSRLTVL.

The rearrangement links TRBV28 to TRBJ1-2, with D possibly matching TRBD1 (6 bases). The CDR3 is 14 residues long. Trimming cost V 3 bases and J 7 bases, with 15 bases left between them. Germline lookup yields CDR1 MDHEN and CDR2 SYDVKM. Here the CDR3 reads CASSLGPSGAGYTF. The CDR3 DNA sequence: TGTGCCAGCAGTTTGGGGCCATCAGGGGCTGGCTACACCTTC.

The rearrangement uses TRBV28 and TRBJ2-7, with TRBD2 matching over 7 bases. After removal of 6 bases from V and 5 bases from J, the junction contained 7 bases not matched to a gene. Germline loops: CDR1 MDHEN, CDR2 SYDVKM. This CDR3 has 13 amino acids. The CDR3 here is CASRSSGTHEQYF. The CDR3 DNA follows: TGTGCCAGCAGATCCAGCGGGACCCACGAGCAGTACTTC.

The chain couples TRBV5-1 to TRBJ1-2, with D perhaps matching TRBD1 (6 bases). The germline V gene has CDR1 SGHRS and CDR2 YFSETQ. This CDR3 contains 16 residues. Trimming left V 5 bases short and J 6 bases short, with 23 bases between. The CDR3, as DNA: TGCGCCAGCAGTCCTACGGCAGGGGCCCCGGTCAATGGCTACACCTTC. Protein sequence: CASSPTAGAPVNGYTF.

The genes are TRBV19 and TRBJ2-5; 7 nucleotides agree with TRBD1. The CDR3 runs 15 residues. Germline V gene lookup returns CDR1 LNHDA and CDR2 SQIVND (reference sequence). With V trimmed by 1 base and J by 5 bases, 7 bases remained unmatched. CDR3 coding DNA: TGTGCCAGTAGTATAGTTAGGGGGCTTGGTGAGACCCAGTACTTC. The encoded protein is CASSIVRGLGETQYF.

Written as DNA, the CDR3 is TGTGCCAGTACCCGAAGTAGCATCGATGAGCAGTTCTTC. The encoded protein is CASTRSSIDEQFF. This rearrangement joins TRBV19 to TRBJ2-1, with D hard to call. Germline V CDR1 and CDR2: LNHDA, SQIVND (reference sequence). CDR3 size: 13 residues. Between the trimmed V and J ends, which lost 7 bases and 8 bases, there was a span of 15 bases.

This chain uses TRBV6-5 with TRBJ1-1, with D tentatively TRBD1 (6 bases). Trimming stripped 6 bases from V and 4 bases from J, with 12 bases between. Germline CDR1 is MNHEY and CDR2 is SVGAGI. This CDR3 contains 13 residues. The CDR3: CASRSGHLTEAFF. CDR3 DNA sequence: TGTGCCAGCAGGTCGGGACACCTCACTGAAGCTTTCTTT.

This clone was observed a single time. The chain is built from TRBV25-1 and TRBJ2-3, with a weak D call TRBD2 (6 bases). This CDR3 comprises 17 residues. The germline gives CDR1 MGHDK, CDR2 SYGVNS. Between the trimmed V and J ends, which lost 0 bases and 0 bases, there was a span of 13 bases. The CDR3 region is CASSEYKGTGSTDTQYF. In DNA, the CDR3 is TGTGCCAGCAGTGAATACAAGGGGACTGGGAGCACAGATACGCAGTATTTT.

This clone was counted a few times. This chain joins TRBV7-2 and TRBJ2-2, with 8 bases matching TRBD2. The CDR3 sequence is 16 residues long. CDR1 and CDR2 from the germline V gene are SGHTA and FQGNSA. V lost 5 bases and J lost 0; bases outside the gene matches: 5. The CDR3 protein is CASSPQLAANTGELFF. DNA of the CDR3: TGTGCCAGCAGCCCTCAACTAGCGGCGAACACCGGGGAGCTGTTTTTT.

Only one count was recorded for this clone. The chain combines TRBV6-5 with TRBJ2-5; 10 positions match TRBD1. CDR3 size: 16 residues. CDR1 and CDR2 (germline): MNHEY, SVGAGI. The junction had 10 bases not matched to a gene; V was cut back by 4 bases and J by 5 bases. CDR3 loop: CASSSTGQGEWETQYF. As DNA, the CDR3 is TGTGCCAGCAGTTCGACTGGACAGGGGGAATGGGAGACCCAGTACTTC.

CDR3 loop: CASSLAGGVEADYGYTF. For the CDR3, the DNA is TGTGCCAGCAGCTTAGCAGGGGGCGTGGAGGCGGACTATGGCTACACCTTC. The chain joins TRBV7-8 to TRBJ1-2, with 7 bases that match TRBD1. The CDR3 runs to 17 residues. The germline V gene encodes CDR1 SGHVS and CDR2 FQNEAQ. V shed 0 bases and J 3 bases; nucleotides not matched to a gene: 10.

The chain recombines TRBV2 with TRBJ2-3; D not resolved. This CDR3 region has 13 residues. Germline-derived CDR1 and CDR2 are SNHLY and FYNNEI. V shed 2 bases and J shed 7 bases, with 10 bases lying between them. CDR3 residues: CASSENSMNTQYF. Written as DNA, the CDR3 is TGTGCCAGCAGTGAAAACAGTATGAATACGCAGTATTTT.

This sequence joins TRBV11-2 and TRBJ2-7; TRBD1 matches 10 bases. Germline V CDR1 and CDR2: SGHAT, FQNNGV. The CDR3 extends over 14 amino acids. J lost 2 bases, V lost 6 bases, and 4 bases had no gene match. CDR3 nucleotides: TGTGCCAGCAGGGGGACAGGGGATACCTACGAGCAGTACTTC. It codes for CASRGTGDTYEQYF.

As DNA, the CDR3 is TGTGCCAGCAGTTTGACCGGGGATAGCAATCAGCCCCAGCATTTT. This sequence encodes CASSLTGDSNQPQHF. The chain carries TRBV28 and TRBJ1-5; the D is unclear. From germline, CDR1 is MDHEN and CDR2 SYDVKM. This CDR3 is built from 15 residues. Trimming took 3 bases from V and 0 from J, leaving 9 bases between them.

V usage is TRBV5-1 and J usage is TRBJ2-5; no clear D. This CDR3 region has 18 residues. Germline assignment: CDR1 SGHRS and CDR2 YFSETQ. The ends were cut back, 4 bases at V and 0 bases at J, with 22 bases in the middle. The CDR3, as DNA: TGCGCCAGCAGCGCCTCGGTGGTAGCTACCTCGCACCAAGAGACCCAGTACTTC. Encoded protein: CASSASVVATSHQETQYF.